A single sample gave rise to the 25 T cell receptor beta chains below, sequenced in a study of CD8+CD57+ T cells in acquired aplastic anemia. The use of genomic DNA as template underpinned the TCR beta VDJ and CDR3 profiling. Using its own MiXCR run on the reads, TCRdb lists one record per CDR3 protein. Of approximately 300,000 distinct CDR3 sequences in the sample, roughly 53% were seen once. CD8+CD57+ cell expansion, shown by flow cytometry, had occurred in the patients selected for sequencing. The specimen sequenced was sorted CD4+, CD8+, or CD8+CD57+ T cells (not recorded which) from PBMCs. The receptors come from a human donor with aplastic anemia.

This clonotype has a handful of counts. V usage is TRBV7-8 and J usage is TRBJ2-5, with 11 bases aligning to TRBD2. The CDR3 loop spans 15 amino acids. V was pared by 5 bases and J by 1 base, with 3 bases of the junction left unmatched. Germline V gene sequence: CDR1 SGHVS, CDR2 FQNEAQ. The CDR3: CASSLGLAAQETQYF. The CDR3 nucleotides are TGTGCCAGCAGCCTGGGACTAGCGGCCCAAGAGACCCAGTACTTC.

Remarks on this clonotype: This may come from a read error, since a much larger clone is one base off. J is TRBJ2-7 and V is TRBV7-2, with 12 nucleotides matching TRBD1. The CDR3 covers 15 residues. The germline gives CDR1 SGHTA, CDR2 FQGNSA. The CDR3 DNA reads as TGTGCCAGCAGTGAAGGGACAGGGGGCCCCTACGAGCATTACTTC. This translates into CASSEGTGGPYEHYF.

This clonotype was observed at least ten times. V and J are TRBV25-1 and TRBJ1-2, with D perhaps matching TRBD1 (5 bases). The CDR3 spans 14 residues. Trimming shortened V by 3 bases and J by 8 bases, and 16 bases separated the two germline ends. Germline CDR1 and CDR2: MGHDK and SYGVNS. The CDR3 coding sequence is TGTGCCAGCAGTGATAGGCTTCCGGGACGGGGCTACACCTTC. Its translation: CASSDRLPGRGYTF.

This clonotype was observed at least ten times. The chain carries TRBV18 and TRBJ1-4; no firm D call. The germline CDR1 and CDR2 sequences are KGHSH and LQKENI. This CDR3 is built from 13 residues. V lost 0 bases and J 8 bases, leaving 7 bases between the germline ends. CDR3 in amino acids: CASSPPGYEKLFF. CDR3 DNA: TGTGCCAGCTCACCACCGGGGTACGAAAAACTGTTTTTT.

The rearrangement uses TRBV25-1 and TRBJ1-2; maybe TRBD1 (5 bases). The CDR3 is 13 amino acids. Germline assignment: CDR1 MGHDK and CDR2 SYGVNS. V shed 7 bases and J shed 2 bases, with 11 bases lying between them. CDR3 in amino acids: CASKPRDNYGYTF. The CDR3 DNA follows: TGTGCCAGCAAACCCCGGGACAACTATGGCTACACCTTC.

CDR3 region: CSAGVGGMNTEAFF. CDR3 in DNA: TGCAGTGCTGGGGTAGGGGGCATGAACACTGAAGCTTTCTTT. This chain connects TRBV20-1 to TRBJ1-1; TRBD1 agrees at 7 bases. V dropped 5 bases and J dropped 0; count of bases not matched to a gene: 6. The CDR3 consists of 14 residues. CDR1 and CDR2 (germline): DFQATT, SNEGSKA (reference sequence).

For this clonotype: A much larger clone is a single base away; this may be a read error. Here the CDR3 omits its conserved ending phenylalanine or tryptophan, so a read error is the likely source. The gene calls are TRBV6-2 or TRBV6-3 and TRBJ1-5, with D unresolved. Per germline, CDR1 MNHEY and CDR2 SVGEGT. V lost 6 bases, J lost 6 bases, and 15 bases lay in between. The CDR3 runs 14 residues. In nucleotides, the CDR3 is TGTGCCAGCAGAACCACAGAGGGCGGTCAGCCCCAGCATTCT. This translates into CASRTTEGGQPQHS.

Of note for this clonotype: Its ends do not fully match the called genes, so a read error is possible. The chain is built from TRBV20-1 and TRBJ2-5, with D maybe TRBD2 (5 bases). The CDR3 runs 12 residues. Germline V gives CDR1 DFQATT, CDR2 SNEGSKA (reference sequence). CDR3 DNA sequence: TGCAGTGCCGGCGGACTCCAAGGGACCCAGTACTTC. It codes for CSAGGLQGTQYF.

This clonotype has at least ten counts. The V call is TRBV5-1, the J call TRBJ2-1; maybe TRBD2 (6 bases). Trimming stripped 4 bases from V and 6 bases from J, with 14 bases between. CDR3 size: 14 residues. Germline loops: CDR1 SGHRS, CDR2 YFSETQ. CDR3 region: CASSLGTAFNEQFF. The CDR3 nucleotides read TGCGCCAGCAGCCTCGGGACTGCCTTCAATGAGCAGTTCTTC. The full variable domain, with the rest looked up from reference TRBV5-1 and TRBJ2-1, is KAGVTQTPRYLIKTRGQQVTLSCSPISGHRSVSWYQQTPGQGLQFLFEYFSETQRNKGNFPGRFSGRQFSNSRSEMNVSTLELGDSALYLCASSLGTAFNEQFFGPGTRLTVL.

This clonotype was picked up many times. The chain is built from TRBV24-1 and TRBJ2-3; D is tentatively TRBD1 or TRBD2 (6 bases each). V lost 1 base to trimming and J lost 6 bases, with 10 bases between them. CDR3 length equals 14 residues. Germline V gene sequence: CDR1 KGHDR, CDR2 SFDVKD. The CDR3 coding sequence is TGTGCCACCAGTGATTTCGTAGGGGGGGATACGCAGTATTTT. Translating gives CATSDFVGGDTQYF.

Ten or more counts support this clonotype. This sequence joins TRBV5-1 and TRBJ2-5; TRBD1 agrees at 12 bases. J lost 5 bases, V lost 0 bases, and 8 bases had no gene match. Germline-derived CDR1 and CDR2 are SGHRS and YFSETQ. The CDR3 length is 17 residues. For the CDR3, the DNA is TGCGCCAGCAGCTTGGAAGGGACAGGGGGCGCGTGGGAGACCCAGTACTTC. Translation: CASSLEGTGGAWETQYF.

This clonotype was counted ten times or more. This sequence joins TRBV7-2 and TRBJ2-2; TRBD2 matches at 9 bases. Germline V gene lookup returns CDR1 SGHTA and CDR2 FQGNSA. J lost 0 bases, V lost 2 bases, and 7 bases had no gene match. This CDR3 spans 18 amino acids. The CDR3 nucleotides read TGTGCCAGCAGCTTAAAAGCGGGAGGCCTCGCGAACACCGGGGAGCTGTTTTTT. Translated: CASSLKAGGLANTGELFF.

The chain is built from TRBV20-1 and TRBJ2-5; 7 bases match TRBD2. J was trimmed by 4 bases and V by 4 bases; bases with no gene match: 3. Germline values: CDR1 DFQATT, CDR2 SNEGSKA (reference sequence). CDR3 length: 12 residues. CDR3 DNA: TGCAGTGCTATTACGGGGGGAGAGACCCAGTACTTC. Its protein is CSAITGGETQYF.

The V and J genes are TRBV29-1 and TRBJ1-2; no reliable D call. The V gene lost 1 base and the J gene lost 4 bases, with 10 bases spanning the gap. The CDR3 totals 13 residues. Germline V gene lookup returns CDR1 SQVTM and CDR2 ANQGSEA. The DNA for the CDR3 is TGCAGCGTTGAAGCCAACGGGGTCTATGGCTACACCTTC. Protein: CSVEANGVYGYTF.

This clonotype has just one count. V is TRBV20-1 and J is TRBJ2-1; 14 bases fit TRBD2. Losses at the gene ends were 3 bases for V and 8 bases for J; bases not matched to a gene: 9. The CDR3 extends over 16 amino acids. In germline, CDR1 is DFQATT, CDR2 SNEGSKA (reference sequence). CDR3 bases: TGCAGTGCTAGGAAACCGGGACTAGCGGGAGCGGATGAGCAGTTCTTC. Residues: CSARKPGLAGADEQFF.

The chain carries TRBV15 and TRBJ1-6; TRBD1 might be the D (6 bases). Germline CDR1 is LNHNV and CDR2 is YYDKDF (reference sequence). The V end lost 1 base, the J end lost 9 bases, and 13 bases lay between the germline ends. This CDR3 comprises 15 residues. The CDR3: CATSRGTVSGSPLHF. DNA for the CDR3: TGTGCCACCAGCAGAGGGACAGTGTCGGGTTCACCCCTCCACTTT.

The count of this clonotype is one. The chain employs TRBV6-2 or TRBV6-3 and TRBJ2-5; 7 bases are a match to TRBD2. Germline V gene sequence: CDR1 MNHEY, CDR2 SVGEGT. Trimming at V came to 5 bases and at J to 3 bases, leaving 9 bases not matched to a gene. The CDR3 sequence is 15 residues long. DNA of the CDR3: TGTGCCAGCAGTGAGTGGGGAGGGAGGGAAGAGACCCAGTACTTC. Encoded protein: CASSEWGGREETQYF.

Note on this clonotype: At one end, the junction sequence differs from germline, possibly due to a read error. The chain uses TRBV7-9 and TRBJ2-7; TRBD1 is a possible D gene (6 bases). From germline, CDR1 is SEHNR and CDR2 FQNEAQ (reference sequence). The CDR3 has 12 residues. The CDR3: CASSSGPPDRNF. The CDR3 region has the DNA TGTGCCAGCAGCTCCGGGCCGCCAGACAGGAACTTC.

In this sample, this clonotype turned up many times. The chain carries TRBV6-1 and TRBJ2-1, with 11 bases fitting TRBD1. The CDR3 spans 16 residues. CDR1 MNHNS and CDR2 SASEGT come from the germline V gene. J lost 7 bases, V lost 6 bases, and 11 bases had no gene match. Here the CDR3 DNA reads TGTGCCAGCAGCGAACGTGGACAGGGGGCCTTGAATGAGCAGTTCTTC. Its protein product is CASSERGQGALNEQFF.

This clonotype was seen only once. The chain links TRBV7-3 to TRBJ2-1, with a weak D call TRBD1 (5 bases). Trimming cost V 5 bases and J 8 bases, with 13 bases left between them. This CDR3 has 13 amino acids. Germline V gene lookup returns CDR1 SGHTA and CDR2 FQGTGA. In DNA, the CDR3 is TGTGCCAGCAGCCCTACGACAGATTATGAGCAGTTCTTC. Protein: CASSPTTDYEQFF.

This clonotype has at least ten counts. The genes are TRBV20-1 and TRBJ2-1; no definite D call. V lost 1 base to trimming and J lost 9 bases, with 16 bases between them. This CDR3 spans 14 amino acids. Germline V gene sequence: CDR1 DFQATT, CDR2 SNEGSKA (reference sequence). The DNA for the CDR3 is TGCAGTGCTAGAGTAGGTCTAGTTCTTAGTGAGCAGTTCTTC. Translated, it gives CSARVGLVLSEQFF.

This clonotype appeared many times. V gene TRBV7-8 combines with J gene TRBJ2-5, with TRBD1 identical over 7 bases. CDR3 length equals 15 residues. The J segment lost 1 base and the V segment lost 3 bases, leaving 5 bases of the junction unmatched. Germline V CDR1 and CDR2: SGHVS, FQNEAQ. CDR3 nucleotide sequence: TGTGCCAGCAGCTTCCATAGGGGGCCCCAAGAGACCCAGTACTTC. It specifies CASSFHRGPQETQYF.

The sample holds many counts of this clonotype. The gene calls are TRBV24-1 and TRBJ1-6; 10 bases are shared with TRBD1. The germline V gene encodes CDR1 KGHDR and CDR2 SFDVKD. J was trimmed by 1 base and V by 6 bases; bases with no gene match: 8. The CDR3 is 18 amino acids. This chain's CDR3 is CATSPGQGKSSYNSPLHF. The CDR3 DNA sequence: TGTGCCACCAGTCCGGGACAGGGGAAGTCATCCTATAATTCACCCCTCCACTTT.

This clonotype was recorded at least ten times. J is TRBJ2-1 and V is TRBV5-1; 7 positions match TRBD1. The V gene end was trimmed by 0 bases and the J gene end by 0 bases; junction bases not matched to a gene: 0. The CDR3 has 15 amino acids. From germline, CDR1 is SGHRS and CDR2 YFSETQ. The CDR3 bases are TGCGCCAGCAGCTTGGGACAGGGCTCCTACAATGAGCAGTTCTTC. It codes for CASSLGQGSYNEQFF.

This clonotype was seen repeatedly, ten times or more. The chain combines TRBV29-1 with TRBJ2-3; perhaps TRBD2 as D (5 bases). V gave up 5 bases and J gave up 9 bases, with 12 bases separating them. The CDR3 has 11 amino acids. Germline V gives CDR1 SQVTM, CDR2 ANQGSEA. This CDR3 reads CSVRTARTQYF. CDR3 DNA sequence: TGCAGCGTTCGGACTGCCAGGACGCAGTATTTT.